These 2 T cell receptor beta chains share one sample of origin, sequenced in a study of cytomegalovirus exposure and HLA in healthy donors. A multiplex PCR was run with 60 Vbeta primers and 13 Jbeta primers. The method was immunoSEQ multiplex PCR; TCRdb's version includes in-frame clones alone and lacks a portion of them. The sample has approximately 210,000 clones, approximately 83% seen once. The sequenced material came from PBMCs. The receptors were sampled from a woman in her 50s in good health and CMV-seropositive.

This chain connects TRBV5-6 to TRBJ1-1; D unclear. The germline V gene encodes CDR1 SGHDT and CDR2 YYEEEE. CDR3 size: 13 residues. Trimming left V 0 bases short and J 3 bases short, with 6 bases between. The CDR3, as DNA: TGTGCCAGCAGCTTGGGGCAGTACACTGAAGCTTTCTTT. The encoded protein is CASSLGQYTEAFF. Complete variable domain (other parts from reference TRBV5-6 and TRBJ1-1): DAGVTQSPTHLIKTRGQQVTLRCSPKSGHDTVSWYQQALGQGPQFIFQYYEEEERQRGNFPDRFSGHQFPNYSSELNVNALLLGDSALYLCASSLGQYTEAFFGQGTRLTVV.

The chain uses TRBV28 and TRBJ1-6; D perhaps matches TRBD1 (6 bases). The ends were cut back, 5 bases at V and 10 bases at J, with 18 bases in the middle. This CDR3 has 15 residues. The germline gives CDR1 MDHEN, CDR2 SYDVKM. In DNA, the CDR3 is TGTGCCAGCAGTCGGCCCCGGCAGGGGATATCACCCCTCCACTTT. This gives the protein CASSRPRQGISPLHF.